What follows are 26 T cell receptor beta chains derived from one specimen sequenced in a study of T cells in pancreatic ductal adenocarcinoma. Surgery without prior neoadjuvant therapy was the treatment of the selected pancreatic ductal adenocarcinoma patients. Data came from immunoSEQ multiplex PCR; TCRdb stores just in-frame clones and leaves some out. The sample contains over 90,000 clones, roughly 96% of which appear only once. Sequencing was performed on PBMCs. These TCRs come from a human donor with pancreatic ductal adenocarcinoma.

The chain combines TRBV11-2 with TRBJ2-2; D is undetermined. The CDR3 extends over 13 amino acids. With 10 bases removed from V and 4 bases from J, the gap between germline ends came to 13 bases. CDR1 is SGHAT and CDR2 is FQNNGV in the germline V gene. The CDR3 DNA follows: TGTGCCACCCTCACATCTAGCACCGGGGAGCTGTTTTTT. Its translation: CATLTSSTGELFF.

The rearrangement uses TRBV5-1 and TRBJ2-2; D is undetermined. The CDR3 has 14 amino acids. Germline V gene lookup returns CDR1 SGHRS and CDR2 YFSETQ. The ends were cut back, 2 bases at V and 7 bases at J, with 12 bases in the middle. The CDR3 sequence is CASSLNSYGGELFF. CDR3 nucleotides: TGCGCCAGCAGCTTAAATAGTTATGGCGGGGAGCTGTTTTTT.

This clone showed up just a few times. V usage is TRBV6-5 and J usage is TRBJ1-2, with D possibly TRBD1 on 5 matching bases. Trimming removed 5 bases from V and 2 bases from J, with 15 bases in between. CDR1 is MNHEY, CDR2 SVGAGI, per germline. This CDR3 has 15 residues. The CDR3 bases are TGTGCCAGCAGTCGCATCACGACAGAAAACTATGGCTACACCTTC. This translates into CASSRITTENYGYTF.

Only one count was recorded for this clone. The chain combines TRBV2 with TRBJ2-2, with D possibly matching TRBD1 (7 bases). The length of the CDR3 is 13 residues. The V gene lost 8 bases and the J gene lost 9 bases, with 16 bases spanning the gap. Per the germline V gene, CDR1 is SNHLY and CDR2 is FYNNEI. The CDR3 sequence is CASSEGGGRELFF. As DNA, the CDR3 is TGTGCCAGCTCCGAAGGAGGGGGCAGGGAGCTGTTTTTT.

V usage is TRBV18 and J usage is TRBJ2-5, with 9 bases matching TRBD1. Trimming removed 0 bases from V and 5 bases from J; junction bases left unmatched: 4. CDR3 length: 15 amino acids. Germline CDR1 is KGHSH and CDR2 is LQKENI. The CDR3 reads CASSPPTGGSETQYF. CDR3 DNA: TGTGCCAGCTCACCACCGACAGGGGGTAGCGAGACCCAGTACTTC.

The chain couples TRBV4-1 to TRBJ2-7, with D hard to call. The CDR3 loop spans 13 amino acids. CDR1 MGHRA and CDR2 YSYEKL come from the germline V gene. Trimming cost V 2 bases and J 6 bases, with 11 bases left between them. For the CDR3, the DNA is TGCGCCAGCAGCCAAAACTCTTTCGCCGAGCAGTACTTC. Translated: CASSQNSFAEQYF.

This clone was seen only a few times. CDR3 nucleotide sequence: TGTGCCAGCAGCTTATCCGCCGGGATATCGGTCTACGAGCAGTACTTC. Amino acid sequence: CASSLSAGISVYEQYF. The V and J genes are TRBV7-2 and TRBJ2-7, with a possible D match to TRBD2 (5 bases). The CDR3 runs to 16 residues. Germline CDR1 reads SGHTA; CDR2 reads FQGNSA. V was pared by 2 bases and J by 3 bases, with 17 bases between.

The gene calls are TRBV6-1 and TRBJ2-5, with TRBD1 identical over 7 bases. J was trimmed by 5 bases and V by 5 bases; bases with no gene match: 8. Looked up from germline, CDR1 is MNHNS and CDR2 is SASEGT. This CDR3 is 14 amino acids long. The CDR3 loop reads CASSSRQGLETQYF. CDR3 bases: TGTGCCAGCAGTTCAAGACAGGGTTTGGAGACCCAGTACTTC.

The chain carries TRBV5-4 and TRBJ2-2, with D unresolved. Germline V lookup: CDR1 SGHNT, CDR2 YYREEE (reference sequence). The CDR3 consists of 12 residues. V shed 5 bases and J shed 8 bases, with 10 bases lying between them. CDR3 region: CASRKRDGELFF. For the CDR3, the DNA is TGTGCCAGCAGGAAAAGAGATGGGGAGCTGTTTTTT.

The chain links TRBV7-9 to TRBJ2-7; 7 positions agree with TRBD2. CDR1 and CDR2 from the germline V gene are SEHNR and FQNEAQ (reference sequence). J gave up 4 bases and V 2 bases, and 11 bases lay outside the gene matches. The CDR3 has 16 residues. CDR3 sequence: CASSLSSGGSGYEQYF. CDR3 nucleotides: TGTGCCAGCAGCTTAAGTAGTGGCGGGAGTGGGTACGAGCAGTACTTC.

V and J are TRBV5-4 and TRBJ2-2, with 10 positions matching TRBD2. Germline trimming cut 4 bases from V and 4 bases from J; bases unmatched to any gene: 4. The CDR3 is 15 residues long. Germline lookup yields CDR1 SGHNT and CDR2 YYREEE (reference sequence). CDR3 in amino acids: CASSPRTSGTGELFF. The CDR3 DNA sequence: TGTGCCAGCAGCCCTCGGACTAGCGGCACCGGGGAGCTGTTTTTT.

This chain joins TRBV9 and TRBJ2-5; 10 positions match TRBD2. Trimming at V came to 0 bases and at J to 5 bases, leaving 7 bases not matched to a gene. The germline gives CDR1 SGDLS, CDR2 YYNGEE. The CDR3 runs 16 residues. The CDR3: CASSVDSSSGGETQYF. The CDR3 DNA sequence: TGTGCCAGCAGCGTAGATAGCTCTAGCGGGGGCGAGACCCAGTACTTC.

Here the CDR3 reads CASSVGQGQDTQYF. Written as DNA, the CDR3 is TGCGCCAGCAGCGTTGGACAGGGACAAGATACGCAGTATTTT. The chain links TRBV5-1 to TRBJ2-3; TRBD1 matches at 8 bases. This CDR3 has 14 amino acids. CDR1 and CDR2 (germline): SGHRS, YFSETQ. Trimming removed 4 bases from V and 5 bases from J; junction bases left unmatched: 6.

The chain has TRBV7-9 and TRBJ2-2, with 8 bases lining up with TRBD2. The CDR3 covers 15 residues. Trimming removed 5 bases from V and 4 bases from J; junction bases left unmatched: 6. Germline CDR1 SEHNR, CDR2 FQNEAQ (reference sequence). The CDR3 spells CASSDSGVGTGELFF. Written as DNA, the CDR3 is TGTGCCAGCAGCGATAGCGGGGTGGGCACCGGGGAGCTGTTTTTT.

The V gene is TRBV5-1, the J gene TRBJ2-7, with D maybe TRBD2 (6 bases). CDR1 and CDR2 (germline): SGHRS, YFSETQ. V was trimmed by 1 base and J by 2 bases, leaving 13 bases between them. The length of the CDR3 is 15 residues. This CDR3 reads CASSLSSGPAYEQYF. The CDR3, as DNA: TGCGCCAGCAGCTTGTCGAGCGGGCCAGCCTACGAGCAGTACTTC.

This chain links TRBV19 with TRBJ2-7; D is possibly TRBD2 (6 bases). The CDR3 is 14 amino acids. Trimming took off 4 bases at V and 3 bases at J, with 13 bases between the two ends. Per the germline V gene, CDR1 is LNHDA and CDR2 is SQIVND (reference sequence). CDR3 amino acids: CASSRDLRGYEQYF. CDR3 DNA: TGTGCCAGTAGTAGGGACTTGAGGGGCTACGAGCAGTACTTC.

The chain is built from TRBV15 and TRBJ2-7; 9 bases fit TRBD1. The CDR3 runs 13 residues. Germline-derived CDR1 and CDR2 are LNHNV and YYDKDF (reference sequence). V shed 3 bases and J 6 bases; nucleotides not matched to a gene: 3. Written as DNA, the CDR3 is TGTGCCACCAGCAGGGGACAGGGATCCGAGCAGTACTTC. Its protein is CATSRGQGSEQYF.

The J gene is TRBJ2-5, the V gene TRBV29-1, with D possibly matching TRBD1 (5 bases). This CDR3 region has 12 residues. The germline gives CDR1 SQVTM, CDR2 ANQGSEA. The V and J ends lost 7 bases and 2 bases respectively, with 11 bases between them. The CDR3 region has the DNA TGCAGCGAATTTCGACAGCAAGAGACCCAGTACTTC. This gives the protein CSEFRQQETQYF.

This rearrangement joins TRBV9 to TRBJ2-7, with 8 nucleotides matching TRBD2. Germline values: CDR1 SGDLS, CDR2 YYNGEE. This CDR3 spans 15 amino acids. Trimming at V came to 0 bases and at J to 5 bases, leaving 7 bases not matched to a gene. The CDR3, as DNA: TGTGCCAGCAGCGTAGAGAGCGGGAGAGTCCACGAGCAGTACTTC. Its translation: CASSVESGRVHEQYF.

The chain is built from TRBV9 and TRBJ2-7, with TRBD1 as a possible D gene (6 bases). The CDR3 extends over 18 amino acids. Germline V CDR1 and CDR2: SGDLS, YYNGEE. V dropped 2 bases and J dropped 4 bases, with 25 bases sitting between them. The DNA for the CDR3 is TGTGCCAGCAGCGTTACAAAAGATCCGGGACAAGGCCGATACGAGCAGTACTTC. It is translated as CASSVTKDPGQGRYEQYF.

The chain couples TRBV4-2 to TRBJ2-2; the D gene is possibly TRBD1 (5 bases). The CDR3 is made up of 12 amino acids. Trimming left V 4 bases short and J 13 bases short, with 13 bases between. The germline V gene has CDR1 LGHNA and CDR2 YNFKEQ. The CDR3 region has the DNA TGTGCCAGCAGCCTTGAAAGGGGAATGCTGTTTTTT. Amino acids: CASSLERGMLFF.

The chain carries TRBV5-1 and TRBJ2-1; 16 bases line up with TRBD2. The CDR3 is 19 amino acids. Germline V gene sequence: CDR1 SGHRS, CDR2 YFSETQ. V trimming: 4 bases; J trimming: 9 bases; junction bases outside the gene matches: 16. CDR3 protein: CASSPGTAGLAGGRSEQFF. The CDR3 region has the DNA TGCGCCAGCAGCCCAGGGACAGCGGGACTAGCGGGAGGGCGATCTGAGCAGTTCTTC.

The V gene is TRBV6-5, the J gene TRBJ2-5; D possibly corresponds to TRBD1 (7 bases). The CDR3 length is 15 residues. The V end was cut by 0 bases, the J end by 1 base, with 9 bases between. The germline V gene has CDR1 MNHEY and CDR2 SVGAGI. CDR3 loop: CASSYSQGGQETQYF. The CDR3 DNA reads TGTGCCAGCAGTTACTCCCAGGGGGGCCAAGAGACCCAGTACTTC.

To note about this clone: An end of the junction differs from the germline gene, which may be a read error. Additional DNA sequences in this sample encode the identical CDR3. The chain uses TRBV5-1 and TRBJ2-3, with a tentative D call TRBD1 (6 bases). CDR3 length equals 14 residues. CDR1 SGHRS and CDR2 YFSETQ come from the germline V gene. CDR3 sequence (DNA): TGCGCCAGCAGTTTGGGACAAAGCACAGATACGCAGTATTTT. Protein sequence: CASSLGQSTDTQYF. Full variable domain (missing parts from reference TRBV5-1 and TRBJ2-3): KAGVTQTPRYLIKTRGQQVTLSCSPISGHRSVSWYQQTPGQGLQFLFEYFSETQRNKGNFPGRFSGRQFSNSRSEMNVSTLELGDSALYLCASSLGQSTDTQYFGPGTRLTVL.

This chain connects TRBV7-3 to TRBJ2-3, with D unresolved. Germline V gives CDR1 SGHTA, CDR2 FQGTGA. Trimming shortened V by 2 bases and J by 0 bases, and 9 bases separated the two germline ends. The CDR3 contains 15 residues. CDR3 sequence reads: CASSLGPSSTDTQYF. The CDR3 DNA is TGTGCCAGCAGCTTAGGGCCCTCTAGCACAGATACGCAGTATTTT.

The chain couples TRBV10-3 to TRBJ2-5; a weak D match, TRBD1 (6 bases). V was shortened by 5 bases and J by 7 bases, with 17 bases between the two germline ends. Germline V gene data show CDR1 as ENHRY and CDR2 as SYGVKD. This CDR3 region has 14 residues. CDR3 bases: TGTGCCATCAGTCAAGGACAGTGGCCTCGGACCCAGTACTTC. Translation: CAISQGQWPRTQYF.